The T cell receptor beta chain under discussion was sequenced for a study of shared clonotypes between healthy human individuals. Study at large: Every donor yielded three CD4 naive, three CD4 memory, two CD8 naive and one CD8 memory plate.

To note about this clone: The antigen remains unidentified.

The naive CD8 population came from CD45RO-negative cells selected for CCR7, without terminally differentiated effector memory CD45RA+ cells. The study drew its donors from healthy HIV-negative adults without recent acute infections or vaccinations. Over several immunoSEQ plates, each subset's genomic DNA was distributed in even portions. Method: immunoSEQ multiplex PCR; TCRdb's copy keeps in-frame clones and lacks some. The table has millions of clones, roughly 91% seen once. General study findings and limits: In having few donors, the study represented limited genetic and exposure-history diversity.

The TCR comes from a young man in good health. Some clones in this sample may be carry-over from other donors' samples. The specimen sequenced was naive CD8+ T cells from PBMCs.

In DNA, the CDR3 is TGTGCCAGCAGCACCCGGGACTCGAGACTCTCCTACAATGAGCAGTTCTTC. It is translated as CASSTRDSRLSYNEQFF. V usage is TRBV11-2 and J usage is TRBJ2-1, with D possibly being TRBD2 (6 bases). Per the germline V gene, CDR1 is SGHAT and CDR2 is FQNNGV. The CDR3 covers 17 residues. V was cut by 5 bases and J by 0 bases, with 17 bases left in between.